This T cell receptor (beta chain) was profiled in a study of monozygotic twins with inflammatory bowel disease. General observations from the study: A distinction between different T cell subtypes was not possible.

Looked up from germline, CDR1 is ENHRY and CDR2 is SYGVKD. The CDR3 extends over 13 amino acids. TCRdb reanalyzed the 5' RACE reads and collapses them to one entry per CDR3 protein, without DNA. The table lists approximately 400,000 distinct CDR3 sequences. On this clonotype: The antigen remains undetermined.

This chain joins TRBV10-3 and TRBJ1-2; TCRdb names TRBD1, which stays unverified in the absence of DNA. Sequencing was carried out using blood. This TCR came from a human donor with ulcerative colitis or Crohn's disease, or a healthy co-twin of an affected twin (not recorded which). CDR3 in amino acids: CAIGRGRESGYTF.